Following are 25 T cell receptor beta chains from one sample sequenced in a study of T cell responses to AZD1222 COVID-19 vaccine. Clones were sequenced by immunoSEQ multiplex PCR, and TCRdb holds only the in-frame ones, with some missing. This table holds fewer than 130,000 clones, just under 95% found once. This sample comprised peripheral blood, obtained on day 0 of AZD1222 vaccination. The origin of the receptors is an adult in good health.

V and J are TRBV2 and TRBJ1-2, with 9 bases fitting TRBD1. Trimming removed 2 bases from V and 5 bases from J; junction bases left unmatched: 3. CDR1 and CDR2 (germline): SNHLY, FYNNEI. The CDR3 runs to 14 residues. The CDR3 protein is CASSENGQGYGYTF. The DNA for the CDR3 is TGTGCCAGCAGTGAAAACGGACAGGGGTATGGCTACACCTTC.

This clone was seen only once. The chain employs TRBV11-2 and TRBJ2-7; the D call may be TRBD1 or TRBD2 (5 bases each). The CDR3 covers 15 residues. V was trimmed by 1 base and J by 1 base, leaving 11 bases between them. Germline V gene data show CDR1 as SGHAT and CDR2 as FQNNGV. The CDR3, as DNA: TGTGCCAGCAGCTTAGGAGGGGCCTATTCCTACGAGCAGTACTTC. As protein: CASSLGGAYSYEQYF.

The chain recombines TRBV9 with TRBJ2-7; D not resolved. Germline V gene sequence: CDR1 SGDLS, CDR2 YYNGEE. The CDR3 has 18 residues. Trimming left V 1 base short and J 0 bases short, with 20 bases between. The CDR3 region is CASSVPSARNESSYEQYF. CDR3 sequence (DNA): TGTGCCAGCAGCGTACCATCGGCCAGGAACGAAAGCTCCTACGAGCAGTACTTC.

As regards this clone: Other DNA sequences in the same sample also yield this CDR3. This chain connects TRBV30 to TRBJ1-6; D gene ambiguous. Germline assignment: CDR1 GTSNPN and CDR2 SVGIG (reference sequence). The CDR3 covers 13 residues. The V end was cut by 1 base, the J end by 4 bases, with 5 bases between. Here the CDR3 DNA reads TGTGCCTGGAGTGCTGGGTATAATTCACCCCTCCACTTT. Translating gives CAWSAGYNSPLHF.

The CDR3 region has the DNA TGTGCCACCCCTACTAGCGGAAACACCGGGGAGCTGTTTTTT. Amino acids: CATPTSGNTGELFF. V and J are TRBV19 and TRBJ2-2, with 8 bases aligning to TRBD2. Germline values: CDR1 LNHDA, CDR2 SQIVND (reference sequence). Losses at the gene ends were 10 bases for V and 2 bases for J; bases not matched to a gene: 6. This CDR3 spans 14 amino acids.

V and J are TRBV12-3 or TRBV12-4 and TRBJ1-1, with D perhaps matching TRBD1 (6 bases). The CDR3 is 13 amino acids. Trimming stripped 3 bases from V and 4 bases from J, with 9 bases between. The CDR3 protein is CASSFGGGTEAFF. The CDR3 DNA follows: TGTGCCAGCAGTTTCGGAGGGGGCACTGAAGCTTTCTTT.

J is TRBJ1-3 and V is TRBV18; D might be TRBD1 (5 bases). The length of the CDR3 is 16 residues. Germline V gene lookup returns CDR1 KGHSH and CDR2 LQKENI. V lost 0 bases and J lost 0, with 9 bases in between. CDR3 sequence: CASSPPGGPSGNTIYF. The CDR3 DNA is TGTGCCAGCTCACCACCGGGGGGACCCTCTGGAAACACCATATATTTT.

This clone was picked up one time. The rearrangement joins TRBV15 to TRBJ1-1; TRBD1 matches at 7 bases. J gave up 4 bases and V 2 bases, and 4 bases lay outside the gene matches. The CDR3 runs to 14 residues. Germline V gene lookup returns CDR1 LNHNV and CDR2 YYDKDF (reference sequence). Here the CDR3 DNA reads TGTGCCACCAGCAGAAACAGGGGAGGCACTGAAGCTTTCTTT. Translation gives CATSRNRGGTEAFF.

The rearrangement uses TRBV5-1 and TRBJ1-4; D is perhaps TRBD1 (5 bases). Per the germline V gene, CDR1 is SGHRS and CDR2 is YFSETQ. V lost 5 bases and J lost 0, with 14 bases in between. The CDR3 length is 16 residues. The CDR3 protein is CASRGEVTATNEKLFF. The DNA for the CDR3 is TGCGCCAGCAGAGGGGAGGTGACTGCAACTAATGAAAAACTGTTTTTT.

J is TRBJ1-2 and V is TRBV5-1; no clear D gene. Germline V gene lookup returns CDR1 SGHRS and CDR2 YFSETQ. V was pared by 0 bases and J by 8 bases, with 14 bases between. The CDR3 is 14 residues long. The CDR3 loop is CASSLANGEGGYTF. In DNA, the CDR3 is TGCGCCAGCAGCTTGGCAAATGGGGAAGGAGGCTACACCTTC.

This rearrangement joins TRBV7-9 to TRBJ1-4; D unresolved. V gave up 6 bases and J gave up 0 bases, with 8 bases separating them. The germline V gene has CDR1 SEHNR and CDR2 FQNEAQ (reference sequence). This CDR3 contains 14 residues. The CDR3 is CASRTDATNEKLFF. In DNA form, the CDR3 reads TGTGCCAGCAGGACTGATGCAACTAATGAAAAACTGTTTTTT.

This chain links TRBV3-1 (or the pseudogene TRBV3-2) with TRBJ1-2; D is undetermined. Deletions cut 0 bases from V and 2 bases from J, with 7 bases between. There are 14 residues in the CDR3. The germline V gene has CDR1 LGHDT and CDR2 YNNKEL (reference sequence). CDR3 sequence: CASSQDRNNYGYTF. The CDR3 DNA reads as TGTGCCAGCAGCCAAGATCGGAACAACTATGGCTACACCTTC.

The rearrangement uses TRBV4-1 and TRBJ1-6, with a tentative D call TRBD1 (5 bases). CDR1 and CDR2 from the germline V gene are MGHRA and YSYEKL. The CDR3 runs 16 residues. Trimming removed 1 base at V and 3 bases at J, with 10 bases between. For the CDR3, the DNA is TGCGCCAGCAGCCAAGGTCGAGGGGTCTATAATTCACCCCTCCACTTT. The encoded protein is CASSQGRGVYNSPLHF.

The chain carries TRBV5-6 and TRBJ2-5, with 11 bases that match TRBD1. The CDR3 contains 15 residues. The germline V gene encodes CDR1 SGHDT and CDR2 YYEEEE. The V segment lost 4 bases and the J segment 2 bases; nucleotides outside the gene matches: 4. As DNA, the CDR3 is TGTGCCAGCAGCCTGGGACAGGGGGGTCAAGAGACCCAGTACTTC. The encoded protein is CASSLGQGGQETQYF.

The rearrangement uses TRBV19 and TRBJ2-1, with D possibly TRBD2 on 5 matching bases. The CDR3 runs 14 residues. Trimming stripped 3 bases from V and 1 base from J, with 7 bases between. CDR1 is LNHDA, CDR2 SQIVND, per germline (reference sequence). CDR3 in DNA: TGTGCCAGTAGTATGGGCGGGTCCTACAATGAGCAGTTCTTC. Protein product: CASSMGGSYNEQFF. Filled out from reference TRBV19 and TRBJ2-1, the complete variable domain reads DGGITQSPKYLFRKEGQNVTLSCEQNLNHDAMYWYRQDPGQGLRLIYYSQIVNDFQKGDIAEGYSVSREKKESFPLTVTSAQKNPTAFYLCASSMGGSYNEQFFGPGTRLTVL.

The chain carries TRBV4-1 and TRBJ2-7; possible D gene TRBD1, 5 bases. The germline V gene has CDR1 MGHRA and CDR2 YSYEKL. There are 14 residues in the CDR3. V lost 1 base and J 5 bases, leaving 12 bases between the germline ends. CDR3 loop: CASSQADKTHEQYF. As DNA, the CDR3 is TGCGCCAGCAGCCAAGCGGACAAAACCCACGAGCAGTACTTC.

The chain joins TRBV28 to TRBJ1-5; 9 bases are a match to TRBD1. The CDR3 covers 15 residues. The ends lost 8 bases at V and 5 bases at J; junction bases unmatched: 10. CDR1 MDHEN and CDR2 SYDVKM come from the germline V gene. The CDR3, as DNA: TGTGCCAGCGGGACAGGGCGGGTTGGCCATCAGCCCCAGCATTTT. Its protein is CASGTGRVGHQPQHF.

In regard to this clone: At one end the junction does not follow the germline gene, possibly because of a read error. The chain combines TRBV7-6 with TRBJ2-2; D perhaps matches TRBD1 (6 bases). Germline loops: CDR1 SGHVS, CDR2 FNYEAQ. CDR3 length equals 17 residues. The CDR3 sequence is CASSLVLRGRNAGELFF. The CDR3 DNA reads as TGTGCCAGCAGCTTAGTTCTCAGGGGCCGGAACGCCGGGGAGCTGTTTTTT. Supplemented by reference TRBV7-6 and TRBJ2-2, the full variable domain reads GAGVSQSPRYKVTKRGQDVALRCDPISGHVSLYWYRQALGQGPEFLTYFNYEAQQDKSGLPNDRFSAERPEGSISTLTIQRTEQRDSAMYRCASSLVLRGRNAGELFFGEGSRLTVL.

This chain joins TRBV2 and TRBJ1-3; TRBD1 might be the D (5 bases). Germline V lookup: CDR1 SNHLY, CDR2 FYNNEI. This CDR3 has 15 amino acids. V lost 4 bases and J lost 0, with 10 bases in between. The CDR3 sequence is CASSGDPRSGNTIYF. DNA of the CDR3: TGTGCCAGCAGTGGGGACCCCCGCTCTGGAAACACCATATATTTT.

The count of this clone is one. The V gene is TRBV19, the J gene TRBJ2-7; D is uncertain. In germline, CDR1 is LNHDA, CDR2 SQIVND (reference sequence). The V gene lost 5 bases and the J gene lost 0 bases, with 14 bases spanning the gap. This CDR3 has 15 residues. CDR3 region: CASSLSGSSSYEQYF. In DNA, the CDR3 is TGTGCCAGTAGTCTCTCGGGCTCTAGCTCCTACGAGCAGTACTTC.

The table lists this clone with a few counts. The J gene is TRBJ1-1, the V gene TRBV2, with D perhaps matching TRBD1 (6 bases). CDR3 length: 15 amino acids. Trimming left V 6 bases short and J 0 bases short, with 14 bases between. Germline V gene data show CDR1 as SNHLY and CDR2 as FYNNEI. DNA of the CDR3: TGTGCCAGCAGATCTTGGGACACCATGAACACTGAAGCTTTCTTT. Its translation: CASRSWDTMNTEAFF.

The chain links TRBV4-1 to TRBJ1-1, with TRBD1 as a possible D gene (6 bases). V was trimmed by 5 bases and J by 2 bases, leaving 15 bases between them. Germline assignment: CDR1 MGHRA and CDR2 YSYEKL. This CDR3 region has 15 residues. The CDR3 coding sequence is TGCGCCAGCAGCATGCCGGGACAAGGAAACACTGAAGCTTTCTTT. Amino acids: CASSMPGQGNTEAFF.

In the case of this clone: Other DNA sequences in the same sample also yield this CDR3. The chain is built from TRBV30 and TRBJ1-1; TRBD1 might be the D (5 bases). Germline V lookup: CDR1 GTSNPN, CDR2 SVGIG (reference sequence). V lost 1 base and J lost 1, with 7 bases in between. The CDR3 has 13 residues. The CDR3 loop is CAWSAQGNTEAFF. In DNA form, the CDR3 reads TGTGCCTGGAGTGCGCAGGGGAACACTGAAGCTTTCTTT.

CDR3 in amino acids: CASSQRYEQYF. The CDR3 DNA reads as TGTGCCAGCAGCCAAAGGTACGAGCAGTACTTC. The rearrangement uses TRBV14 and TRBJ2-7; no firm D call. This CDR3 spans 11 amino acids. CDR1 is SGHDN and CDR2 is FVKESK in the germline V gene. The V end lost 2 bases, the J end lost 4 bases, and 3 bases lay between the germline ends.

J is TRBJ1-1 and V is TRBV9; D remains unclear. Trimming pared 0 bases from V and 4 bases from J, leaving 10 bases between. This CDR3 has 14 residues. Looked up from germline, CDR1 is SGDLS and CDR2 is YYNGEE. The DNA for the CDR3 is TGTGCCAGCAGCGTAGTTCCGGGCAGCACTGAAGCTTTCTTT. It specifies CASSVVPGSTEAFF. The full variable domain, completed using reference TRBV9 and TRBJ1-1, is DSGVTQTPKHLITATGQRVTLRCSPRSGDLSVYWYQQSLDQGLQFLIQYYNGEERAKGNILERFSAQQFPDLHSELNLSSLELGDSALYFCASSVVPGSTEAFFGQGTRLTVV.